Presented here are 22 T cell receptor beta chains from one specimen sequenced in a study of OX40 agonist ivuxolimab in advanced cancers. Assay used: immunoSEQ multiplex PCR; TCRdb lists only in-frame clones, some missing. The sample records tens of thousands of clones, approximately 78% being singletons. The sample consisted of CD4+ or CD8+ T cells sorted from blood, taken in a trial of the OX40 agonist ivuxolimab. These receptors originate from an adult with an advanced solid tumor such as melanoma, head and neck, liver or kidney cancer.

This rearrangement joins TRBV11-2 to TRBJ2-4; D is perhaps TRBD1 (5 bases). This CDR3 is 15 amino acids long. The V end was cut by 5 bases, the J end by 2 bases, with 13 bases between. From germline, CDR1 is SGHAT and CDR2 FQNNGV. Here the CDR3 reads CASSQGSPTKNIQYF. The CDR3 DNA sequence: TGTGCCAGCAGCCAGGGTAGTCCTACCAAAAACATTCAGTACTTC.

The chain joins TRBV11-1 to TRBJ2-1; D ambiguous. The V end lost 3 bases, the J end lost 4 bases, and 10 bases lay between the germline ends. The CDR3 is 14 amino acids. CDR1 SGHAT and CDR2 FQDESV come from the germline V gene (reference sequence). The CDR3, as DNA: TGTGCCAGCAGCTTTACTCCAGAGTACAATGAGCAGTTCTTC. It translates to CASSFTPEYNEQFF.

V gene TRBV10-3 combines with J gene TRBJ1-1, with D perhaps TRBD1 (6 bases). This CDR3 is built from 13 residues. Germline CDR1 and CDR2: ENHRY and SYGVKD. The V and J ends lost 10 bases and 3 bases respectively, with 15 bases between them. CDR3 nucleotide sequence: TGTGCCACTTTGGGGGGCGTATACACTGAAGCTTTCTTT. Translated: CATLGGVYTEAFF.

V gene TRBV6-1 combines with J gene TRBJ2-7, with TRBD1 matching 11 bases. This CDR3 region has 14 residues. CDR1 is MNHNS, CDR2 SASEGT, per germline. V trimming: 6 bases; J trimming: 4 bases; junction bases outside the gene matches: 5. The CDR3 loop reads CASSWTGGRYEQYV. As DNA, the CDR3 is TGTGCCAGCAGCTGGACAGGGGGCCGGTACGAGCAGTACGTC.

The chain combines TRBV5-8 with TRBJ1-5, with D possibly matching TRBD1 (6 bases). In germline, CDR1 is SGHTS, CDR2 YDEGEE. Trimming cost V 4 bases and J 4 bases, with 15 bases left between them. This CDR3 has 15 amino acids. The chain's CDR3 is CASSPGHLKNQPQHF. The CDR3 region has the DNA TGTGCCAGCAGCCCGGGACACCTCAAGAATCAGCCCCAGCATTTT.

The rearrangement links TRBV29-1 to TRBJ2-1; 9 bases line up with TRBD2. The junction had 14 bases not matched to a gene; V was cut back by 4 bases and J by 7 bases. CDR1 is SQVTM and CDR2 is ANQGSEA in the germline V gene. CDR3 length equals 16 residues. In DNA form, the CDR3 reads TGCAGCGTTGCCCCGGCACGACAGCGGGGGGTAAATGAGCAGTTCTTC. It specifies CSVAPARQRGVNEQFF.

This chain uses TRBV19 with TRBJ1-6; D is ambiguous. Trimming took 5 bases from V and 7 from J, leaving 9 bases between them. The CDR3 covers 13 residues. Germline assignment: CDR1 LNHDA and CDR2 SQIVND (reference sequence). The CDR3 DNA reads TGTGCCAGTAGTTACCTCCGGAATTCACCCCTCCACTTT. As protein: CASSYLRNSPLHF.

The J gene is TRBJ2-7, the V gene TRBV9, with D possibly being TRBD1 (6 bases). Germline values: CDR1 SGDLS, CDR2 YYNGEE. CDR3 length equals 14 residues. Trimming removed 4 bases from V and 1 base from J, with 12 bases in between. This chain's CDR3 is CASSPGTRSYEQYF. The CDR3 DNA sequence: TGTGCCAGCAGCCCTGGGACACGTTCCTACGAGCAGTACTTC.

This clone has just a few counts. For the CDR3, the DNA is TGTGCCAGTAGTTCACAGGGGTTGGGCAATCAGCCCCAGCATTTT. Its translation is CASSSQGLGNQPQHF. The V gene is TRBV19, the J gene TRBJ1-5; the match to TRBD1 covers 7 bases. The CDR3 runs 15 residues. Trimming cost V 5 bases and J 2 bases; bases outside gene matches: 6. CDR1 is LNHDA, CDR2 SQIVND, per germline (reference sequence).

V usage is TRBV4-2 and J usage is TRBJ2-6, with unresolved D. Germline V gene lookup returns CDR1 LGHNA and CDR2 YNFKEQ. The CDR3 consists of 15 residues. Trimming took 1 base from V and 3 from J, leaving 7 bases between them. The CDR3 DNA sequence: TGTGCCAGCAGCCAAGTCATTGGTGGGGCCAACGTCCTGACTTTC. Protein product: CASSQVIGGANVLTF.

Here the CDR3 DNA reads TGTGCCAGCAGTGAAGGGGCCAACTATGGCTACACCTTC. Translation: CASSEGANYGYTF. The chain recombines TRBV2 with TRBJ1-2; no clear D gene. Germline loops: CDR1 SNHLY, CDR2 FYNNEI. V lost 1 base and J 2 bases, leaving 5 bases between the germline ends. The CDR3 covers 13 residues.

V usage is TRBV18 and J usage is TRBJ2-2, with TRBD2 matching over 8 bases. Germline V gene data show CDR1 as KGHSH and CDR2 as LQKENI. V lost 5 bases to trimming and J lost 7 bases; unmatched junction nucleotides: 6. The CDR3 has 14 residues. CDR3 sequence reads: CASSKPTSGGELFF. CDR3 coding DNA: TGTGCCAGCTCAAAGCCTACTAGCGGCGGGGAGCTGTTTTTT.

The V and J genes are TRBV29-1 and TRBJ1-1, with a weak D call TRBD1 (5 bases). V was clipped by 3 bases and J by 1 base, with 9 bases between them. The CDR3 is 13 residues long. CDR1 is SQVTM and CDR2 is ANQGSEA in the germline V gene. CDR3 nucleotides: TGCAGCGTTGACGTGACAGCGAACACTGAAGCTTTCTTT. Amino acid sequence: CSVDVTANTEAFF.

The chain combines TRBV7-9 with TRBJ2-7; 8 bases are shared with TRBD1. Trimming took 5 bases from V and 1 from J; bases not matched to a gene: 7. This CDR3 spans 15 amino acids. CDR1 and CDR2 from the germline V gene are SEHNR and FQNEAQ (reference sequence). The CDR3 loop reads CASSPWTGSSYEQYF. CDR3 DNA: TGTGCCAGCAGCCCGTGGACAGGGAGTTCCTACGAGCAGTACTTC.

The CDR3 coding sequence is TGCGCCAGCAGCTACGCTCTGAACACTGAAGCTTTCTTT. This sequence encodes CASSYALNTEAFF. This chain connects TRBV4-3 to TRBJ1-1; D unclear. Trimming removed 5 bases at V and 0 bases at J, with 7 bases between. The CDR3 sequence is 13 residues long. The germline V gene encodes CDR1 LGHNA and CDR2 YSLEER.

The chain couples TRBV23-1 to TRBJ2-7; weak D call: TRBD1 (6 bases). TRBV23-1 is an open reading frame whose function is uncertain. The CDR3 is 17 amino acids. V was trimmed by 2 bases and J by 0 bases, leaving 17 bases between them. The CDR3 nucleotides read TGCGCCAGCAGTCAAATAGGGGGAGATTATCACTCCTACGAGCAGTACGTC. The encoded protein is CASSQIGGDYHSYEQYV.

CDR3 in DNA: TGTGCCAGCGGGGGGACAGGTTATAGCAATCAGCCCCAGCATTTT. The encoded protein is CASGGTGYSNQPQHF. This chain uses TRBV2 with TRBJ1-5, with 8 bases lining up with TRBD1. The CDR3 is 15 residues long. In germline, CDR1 is SNHLY, CDR2 FYNNEI. Trimming took 8 bases from V and 0 from J; bases not matched to a gene: 6.

The sample holds a few counts of this clone. The chain joins TRBV18 to TRBJ1-5, with unresolved D. The CDR3 loop spans 15 amino acids. V lost 2 bases and J 4 bases, leaving 12 bases between the germline ends. The germline CDR1 and CDR2 sequences are KGHSH and LQKENI. The CDR3 here is CASSPGARDNQPQHF. The CDR3 DNA follows: TGTGCCAGCTCACCAGGTGCCAGAGATAATCAGCCCCAGCATTTT.

This clone was seen a single time. The chain uses TRBV7-9 and TRBJ1-5, with 8 nucleotides matching TRBD1. Trimming cost V 1 base and J 1 base; bases outside gene matches: 9. Germline V CDR1 and CDR2: SEHNR, FQNEAQ (reference sequence). The CDR3 loop spans 18 amino acids. CDR3 loop: CASSLGSGRGLSNQPQHF. CDR3 nucleotide sequence: TGTGCCAGCAGCTTAGGCTCGGGCAGGGGGCTAAGCAATCAGCCCCAGCATTTT.

This clone has a handful of counts. CDR3 amino acids: CASSYGQGNYGYTF. Here the CDR3 DNA reads TGTGCCAGCAGCTACGGACAGGGGAACTATGGCTACACCTTC. The chain carries TRBV7-9 and TRBJ1-2; 9 nucleotides line up with TRBD1. The CDR3 sequence is 14 residues long. Germline trimming cut 4 bases from V and 2 bases from J; bases unmatched to any gene: 2. Germline V lookup: CDR1 SEHNR, CDR2 FQNEAQ (reference sequence).

CDR3 amino acids: CASSSTGYTGEQYF. The DNA for the CDR3 is TGCGCCAGCAGCTCAACAGGGTACACGGGGGAGCAGTACTTC. V usage is TRBV5-1 and J usage is TRBJ2-7; TRBD1 is a possible D gene (6 bases). The CDR3 loop spans 14 amino acids. With 3 bases removed from V and 7 bases from J, the gap between germline ends came to 17 bases. In germline, CDR1 is SGHRS, CDR2 YFSETQ.

The chain is built from TRBV27 and TRBJ2-3, with D perhaps TRBD1 (6 bases). The germline CDR1 and CDR2 sequences are MNHEY and SMNVEV (reference sequence). CDR3 length: 20 amino acids. Deletions cut 0 bases from V and 4 bases from J, with 26 bases between. The CDR3 region is CASSLSVRGRGRRTADTQYF. CDR3 bases: TGTGCCAGCAGTTTATCAGTCAGGGGCCGAGGTAGACGAACAGCAGATACGCAGTATTTT.